The 22 T cell receptor beta chains below all came from one sample that was sequenced in a study of blood T cell repertoires in COVID-19. Sequenced by immunoSEQ multiplex PCR; TCRdb stores in-frame clones only, minus some. The repertoire holds fewer than 450,000 clones, with 88% as singletons. The sequenced sample was PBMCs or T cells enriched from blood (not recorded which). The receptors were gathered from a woman in her 40s with acute COVID-19.

This clone showed up just once. Distinct nucleotide sequences in the sample also encode this CDR3. The chain has TRBV5-1 and TRBJ2-7, with a tentative D call TRBD2 (6 bases). Looked up from germline, CDR1 is SGHRS and CDR2 is YFSETQ. Deletions cut 2 bases from V and 2 bases from J, with 11 bases between. This CDR3 is 14 amino acids long. This CDR3 is CASSLSGGAYEQYF. The CDR3 DNA follows: TGCGCCAGCAGCTTATCCGGGGGAGCCTACGAGCAGTACTTC.

This chain joins TRBV28 and TRBJ1-4; possible D gene TRBD1, 5 bases. Trimming stripped 3 bases from V and 3 bases from J, with 17 bases between. The CDR3 sequence is 17 residues long. Per germline, CDR1 MDHEN and CDR2 SYDVKM. In nucleotides, the CDR3 is TGTGCCAGCAGTTTTCCTTTAAGCAGGGATGCTAATGAAAAACTGTTTTTT. This translates into CASSFPLSRDANEKLFF.

This chain joins TRBV11-3 and TRBJ1-1, with D perhaps TRBD1 (5 bases). CDR1 SGHNT and CDR2 YENEEA come from the germline V gene. V lost 5 bases and J 7 bases, leaving 14 bases between the germline ends. This CDR3 region has 13 residues. DNA for the CDR3: TGTGCCAGCAGCAGGGGCCGGTACGATGAAGCTTTCTTT. Translated, it gives CASSRGRYDEAFF.

The chain recombines TRBV2 with TRBJ2-6; the match to TRBD1 covers 7 bases. Losses at the gene ends were 8 bases for V and 4 bases for J; bases not matched to a gene: 11. This CDR3 is 16 amino acids long. Germline V gene data show CDR1 as SNHLY and CDR2 as FYNNEI. The DNA of the CDR3 is TGTGCCAGCGCGGACAGGAGTCTCGGCGGGGCCAACGTCCTGACTTTC. This encodes CASADRSLGGANVLTF.

The chain recombines TRBV7-9 with TRBJ2-4, with D unclear. Germline V gives CDR1 SEHNR, CDR2 FQNEAQ (reference sequence). With 0 bases removed from V and 6 bases from J, the gap between germline ends came to 6 bases. The CDR3 covers 13 residues. CDR3 loop: CASSLAPGNIQYF. In DNA, the CDR3 is TGTGCCAGCAGCTTAGCACCGGGAAACATTCAGTACTTC.

This rearrangement joins TRBV27 to TRBJ2-7; TRBD1 agrees at 9 bases. The ends lost 8 bases at V and 3 bases at J; junction bases unmatched: 5. Germline V gives CDR1 MNHEY, CDR2 SMNVEV (reference sequence). The CDR3 spans 13 residues. The CDR3: CASRGQGRYEQYF. The CDR3 DNA sequence: TGTGCCAGCCGTGGACAGGGGCGCTACGAGCAGTACTTC.

V and J are TRBV24-1 and TRBJ2-1; D might be TRBD1 (5 bases). V dropped 3 bases and J dropped 7 bases, with 12 bases sitting between them. CDR1 and CDR2 from the germline V gene are KGHDR and SFDVKD. This CDR3 has 14 amino acids. The CDR3 DNA reads as TGTGCCACCAGTGATCATGACAGAACTAATGAGCAGTTCTTC. Protein sequence: CATSDHDRTNEQFF.

The chain carries TRBV18 and TRBJ2-3, with 9 bases fitting TRBD2. With V trimmed by 2 bases and J by 4 bases, 10 bases remained unmatched. Germline V gene lookup returns CDR1 KGHSH and CDR2 LQKENI. The CDR3 spans 17 residues. The CDR3 here is CASSPTSGSGGSDTQYF. The DNA for the CDR3 is TGTGCCAGCTCACCAACCTCGGGTAGCGGGGGTTCAGATACGCAGTATTTT.

V gene TRBV19 combines with J gene TRBJ2-7; 9 bases are shared with TRBD1. The CDR3 length is 16 residues. Germline V lookup: CDR1 LNHDA, CDR2 SQIVND (reference sequence). V lost 3 bases to trimming and J lost 0 bases; unmatched junction nucleotides: 6. This CDR3 reads CASSMQGQGPSYEQYF. In nucleotides, the CDR3 is TGTGCCAGTAGTATGCAGGGACAGGGTCCCTCCTACGAGCAGTACTTC.

The rearrangement uses TRBV3-1 (or the pseudogene TRBV3-2) and TRBJ2-7; TRBD2 matches at 12 bases. CDR3 length: 16 amino acids. Trimming took 4 bases from V and 2 from J; bases not matched to a gene: 6. Germline loops: CDR1 LGHDT, CDR2 YNNKEL (reference sequence). CDR3 sequence: CASSRLTSGGPYEQYF. The DNA of the CDR3 is TGTGCCAGCAGCCGTTTGACTAGCGGGGGACCCTACGAGCAGTACTTC.

This rearrangement joins TRBV6-5 to TRBJ1-3, with unresolved D. This CDR3 has 13 residues. The germline CDR1 and CDR2 sequences are MNHEY and SVGAGI. Trimming pared 8 bases from V and 3 bases from J, leaving 11 bases between. As DNA, the CDR3 is TGTGCCAGCTCTGTGGGAGGTGGAAACACCATATATTTT. As protein: CASSVGGGNTIYF.

This chain uses TRBV14 with TRBJ1-1, with 9 bases fitting TRBD1. V shed 4 bases and J 4 bases; nucleotides not matched to a gene: 7. This CDR3 is 15 amino acids long. Germline CDR1 is SGHDN and CDR2 is FVKESK. Written as DNA, the CDR3 is TGTGCCAGCAGCCCAGCCGGGACAGGGTCCACTGAAGCTTTCTTT. Residues: CASSPAGTGSTEAFF. Full variable domain (outside the CDR3, taken from reference TRBV14 and TRBJ1-1): EAGVTQFPSHSVIEKGQTVTLRCDPISGHDNLYWYRRVMGKEIKFLLHFVKESKQDESGMPNNRFLAERTGGTYSTLKVQPAELEDSGVYFCASSPAGTGSTEAFFGQGTRLTVV.

The chain couples TRBV6-5 to TRBJ2-7; maybe TRBD1 (5 bases). From germline, CDR1 is MNHEY and CDR2 SVGAGI. The CDR3 has 14 amino acids. Trimming stripped 6 bases from V and 4 bases from J, with 16 bases between. The CDR3 loop is CASSKPGLRYEQYF. Written as DNA, the CDR3 is TGTGCCAGCAGCAAACCAGGGCTCCGGTACGAGCAGTACTTC.

V is TRBV12-3 or TRBV12-4 and J is TRBJ1-6; 8 nucleotides agree with TRBD1. This CDR3 spans 13 amino acids. The J segment lost 4 bases and the V segment lost 8 bases, leaving 1 base of the junction unmatched. CDR3 region: CASGQGYNSPLHF. For the CDR3, the DNA is TGTGCCAGCGGACAGGGTTATAATTCACCCCTCCACTTT.

J is TRBJ1-1 and V is TRBV7-8; the match to TRBD1 covers 7 bases. Germline CDR1 SGHVS, CDR2 FQNEAQ. The CDR3 has 15 amino acids. Trimming removed 4 bases from V and 5 bases from J; junction bases left unmatched: 10. CDR3 loop: CASSSPRQGRTEAFF. In nucleotides, the CDR3 is TGTGCCAGCAGCTCCCCTAGACAGGGCAGAACTGAAGCTTTCTTT.

V is TRBV6-1 and J is TRBJ1-4; 8 nucleotides agree with TRBD1. Trimming removed 2 bases from V and 6 bases from J; junction bases left unmatched: 2. Germline loops: CDR1 MNHNS, CDR2 SASEGT. The length of the CDR3 is 14 residues. The CDR3 loop reads CASSETGGDEKLFF. The CDR3 region has the DNA TGTGCCAGCAGTGAAACAGGGGGAGATGAAAAACTGTTTTTT.

This clone was detected once. The CDR3 DNA reads as TGTGCCACCAGCAGACACAGGGGAAGTAATGAAAAACTGTTTTTT. Protein product: CATSRHRGSNEKLFF. The chain links TRBV15 to TRBJ1-4; 7 bases align to TRBD1. The germline V gene has CDR1 LNHNV and CDR2 YYDKDF (reference sequence). V dropped 2 bases and J dropped 4; count of bases not matched to a gene: 4. The CDR3 is made up of 15 amino acids.

The rearrangement joins TRBV4-1 to TRBJ1-5; D is unclear. The V gene's germline CDR1 is MGHRA and CDR2 YSYEKL. The CDR3 spans 16 residues. Trimming took 4 bases from V and 0 from J, leaving 13 bases between them. CDR3 sequence: CASSRVTGNSNQPQHF. The CDR3 DNA reads as TGCGCCAGCAGCCGCGTGACGGGGAATAGCAATCAGCCCCAGCATTTT.

This sequence joins TRBV15 and TRBJ2-1; D gene uncertain. Germline loops: CDR1 LNHNV, CDR2 YYDKDF (reference sequence). V was pared by 5 bases and J by 3 bases, with 20 bases between. There are 17 residues in the CDR3. This chain's CDR3 is CATSRRSIQSDYNEQFF. CDR3 DNA: TGTGCCACCAGCCGCAGATCGATCCAGTCAGACTACAATGAGCAGTTCTTC.

The chain uses TRBV3-1 (or the pseudogene TRBV3-2) and TRBJ1-4; the D gene is possibly TRBD1 (5 bases). V was clipped by 0 bases and J by 9 bases, with 14 bases between them. CDR1 is LGHDT, CDR2 YNNKEL, per germline (reference sequence). The CDR3 loop spans 15 amino acids. The chain's CDR3 is CASSQESRKGQKLFF. The CDR3 DNA reads TGTGCCAGCAGCCAAGAGAGTCGCAAGGGGCAAAAACTGTTTTTT.

The CDR3 loop reads CASSIVASTDTQYF. DNA for the CDR3: TGTGCCAGTAGTATAGTGGCAAGCACAGATACGCAGTATTTT. This chain joins TRBV19 and TRBJ2-3; no reliable D call. Per germline, CDR1 LNHDA and CDR2 SQIVND (reference sequence). This CDR3 comprises 14 residues. Trimming removed 1 base at V and 0 bases at J, with 5 bases between.

In regard to this clone: Different DNA sequences within this sample yield the same CDR3. The V and J genes are TRBV19 and TRBJ2-5; tentative D call: TRBD1 (5 bases). CDR1 and CDR2 (germline): LNHDA, SQIVND (reference sequence). The CDR3 has 14 amino acids. Trimming cost V 2 bases and J 1 base, with 8 bases left between them. CDR3 in DNA: TGTGCCAGTAGTATAACAGGTGGCCAAGAGACCCAGTACTTC. Its translation is CASSITGGQETQYF. The variable domain in full, with the rest retrieved from reference TRBV19 and TRBJ2-5, is DGGITQSPKYLFRKEGQNVTLSCEQNLNHDAMYWYRQDPGQGLRLIYYSQIVNDFQKGDIAEGYSVSREKKESFPLTVTSAQKNPTAFYLCASSITGGQETQYFGPGTRLLVL.